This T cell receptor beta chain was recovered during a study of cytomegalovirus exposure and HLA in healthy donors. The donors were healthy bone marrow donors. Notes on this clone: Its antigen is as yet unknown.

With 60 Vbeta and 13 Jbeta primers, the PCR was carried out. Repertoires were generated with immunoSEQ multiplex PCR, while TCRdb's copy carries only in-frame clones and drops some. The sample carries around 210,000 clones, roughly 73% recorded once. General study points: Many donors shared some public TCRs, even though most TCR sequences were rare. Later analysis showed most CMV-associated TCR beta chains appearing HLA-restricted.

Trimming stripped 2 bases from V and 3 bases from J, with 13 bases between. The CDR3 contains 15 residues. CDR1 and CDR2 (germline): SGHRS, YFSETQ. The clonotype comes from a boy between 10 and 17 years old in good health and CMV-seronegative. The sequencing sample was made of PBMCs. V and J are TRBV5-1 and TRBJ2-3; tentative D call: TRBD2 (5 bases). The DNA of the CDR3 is TGCGCCAGCAGCTTCCTGGGTGGGAGTACAGATACGCAGTATTTT. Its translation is CASSFLGGSTDTQYF.